This T cell receptor (beta chain) appears in the sequencing data of a study of blood T cell repertoires in COVID-19. This clone occurred a few times. This CDR3 is built from 13 residues. CDR1 and CDR2 (germline): LGHNA, YNFKEQ. The germline V and J ends were trimmed by 0 bases and 7 bases, with 9 bases remaining between them. Profiled with immunoSEQ multiplex PCR; TCRdb holds only in-frame clones, not every one. Here the sample spans roughly 200,000 clones, approximately 80% being singletons. The origin of this receptor is a woman of 80 years or more with COVID-19, enrolled during active disease. The chain is built from TRBV4-2 and TRBJ1-1; D gene ambiguous. The material sequenced was peripheral blood. For the CDR3, the DNA is TGTGCCAGCAGCCAAGATTTGCCCTATGAAGCTTTCTTT. Residues: CASSQDLPYEAFF.